These 20 T cell receptor beta chains were all obtained from the same sample, sequenced in a study of T cells in Graves' hyperthyroidism and ophthalmopathy. Amplified regions were TCR beta CDR3 sequences from RNA transcripts. HTBI primers were the set used in a first-round RT-PCR of the TCR CDR3. TCRdb processed the multiplex PCR reads anew with MiXCR; each CDR3 protein has one entry. The repertoire holds some 510,000 distinct CDR3 sequences, with 35% to 55% as singletons. The sample was peripheral blood or thyroid tissue (not recorded which). Receptor source: a young woman with Graves' hyperthyroidism.

This clonotype was seen at least ten times. The CDR3 DNA is TGCAGCGTGAAGGCTGGGTCGGTCCTCTACGAGCAGTACTTC. Translating it yields CSVKAGSVLYEQYF. The chain combines TRBV29-1 with TRBJ2-7; D gene ambiguous. This CDR3 is built from 14 residues. CDR1 is SQVTM, CDR2 ANQGSEA, per germline. With 6 bases removed from V and 3 bases from J, the gap between germline ends came to 18 bases.

This rearrangement joins TRBV6-5 to TRBJ2-2; 8 nucleotides line up with TRBD2. CDR3 length: 17 amino acids. V was clipped by 2 bases and J by 0 bases; unmatched bases: 5. The germline V gene encodes CDR1 MNHEY and CDR2 SVGAGI. The CDR3 here is CASSYPTSGTNTGELFF. CDR3 in DNA: TGTGCCAGCAGTTACCCAACTAGCGGCACGAACACCGGGGAGCTGTTTTTT.

The chain is built from TRBV2 and TRBJ1-2; D not certain. This CDR3 contains 13 residues. Germline CDR1 SNHLY, CDR2 FYNNEI. The V and J ends lost 5 bases and 4 bases respectively, with 11 bases between them. CDR3 in amino acids: CASSPASVYGYTF. The DNA of the CDR3 is TGTGCCAGCAGTCCAGCGTCCGTCTATGGCTACACCTTC. Filled out from reference TRBV2 and TRBJ1-2, the complete variable domain reads EPEVTQTPSHQVTQMGQEVILRCVPISNHLYFYWYRQILGQKVEFLVSFYNNEISEKSEIFDDQFSVERPDGSNFTLKIRSTKLEDSAMYFCASSPASVYGYTFGSGTRLTVV.

The chain carries TRBV29-1 and TRBJ2-5; 9 bases match TRBD2. Germline V gene lookup returns CDR1 SQVTM and CDR2 ANQGSEA. The CDR3 loop spans 14 amino acids. With V trimmed by 3 bases and J by 4 bases, 6 bases remained unmatched. The CDR3 region is CSVDPAGGAETQYF. Written as DNA, the CDR3 is TGCAGCGTTGACCCAGCGGGAGGAGCAGAGACCCAGTACTTC.

In this sample, this clonotype turned up a few times. This chain uses TRBV7-2 with TRBJ1-3; TRBD1 might be the D (5 bases). Trimming removed 3 bases at V and 4 bases at J, with 10 bases between. This CDR3 has 14 amino acids. Germline CDR1 and CDR2: SGHTA and FQGNSA. CDR3 residues: CASSLLTAGNTIYF. Written as DNA, the CDR3 is TGTGCCAGCAGCTTGTTGACAGCCGGAAACACCATATATTTT. The whole variable domain, filled in from reference TRBV7-2 and TRBJ1-3, reads GAGVSQSPSNKVTEKGKDVELRCDPISGHTALYWYRQSLGQGLEFLIYFQGNSAPDKSGLPSDRFSAERTGGSVSTLTIQRTQQEDSAVYLCASSLLTAGNTIYFGEGSWLTVV.

This clonotype was detected a few times. The CDR3 DNA reads as TGTGCCAGCAGCCACCCCCTGGGGGCTAACTATGGCTACACCTTC. Translation: CASSHPLGANYGYTF. The V call is TRBV14, the J call TRBJ1-2, with a possible D match to TRBD1 (5 bases). Germline CDR1 SGHDN, CDR2 FVKESK. This CDR3 has 15 residues. The V end was cut by 3 bases, the J end by 0 bases, with 11 bases between.

This clonotype came up many times. The CDR3, as DNA: TGCGCCAGCAGAGAGGCCCCGACAGAAATGACCTACGAGCAGTACTTC. Translating gives CASREAPTEMTYEQYF. J is TRBJ2-7 and V is TRBV5-1, with D possibly matching TRBD1 (5 bases). This CDR3 has 16 residues. Germline V gene lookup returns CDR1 SGHRS and CDR2 YFSETQ. Trimming cost V 5 bases and J 2 bases, with 20 bases left between them.

Concerning this clonotype: Its ends do not fully match the called genes, so a read error is possible. This chain links TRBV13 with TRBJ1-2; D is perhaps TRBD1 (6 bases). The CDR3 consists of 14 residues. Looked up from germline, CDR1 is PRHDT and CDR2 is FYEKMQ (reference sequence). CDR3 amino acids: CASSLGGTNYGYTF. Here the CDR3 DNA reads TGTGCCAGCAGCCTAGGCGGGACAAACTATGGCTACACCTTC.

This clonotype was found a few times. This rearrangement joins TRBV20-1 to TRBJ1-2; D remains unclear. Germline CDR1 DFQATT, CDR2 SNEGSKA (reference sequence). CDR3 size: 12 residues. The V and J ends lost 2 bases and 3 bases respectively, with 7 bases between them. The CDR3 sequence: CSARRPDYGYTF. The CDR3 bases are TGCAGTGCTAGACGGCCGGACTATGGCTACACCTTC.

The chain recombines TRBV7-8 with TRBJ2-5; 14 bases fit TRBD2. From germline, CDR1 is SGHVS and CDR2 FQNEAQ. The CDR3 runs to 17 residues. Trimming removed 5 bases from V and 5 bases from J; junction bases left unmatched: 10. The CDR3 coding sequence is TGTGCCAGCAGCGTCTCGACTAGCGGGAGGGCCCGGGAGACCCAGTACTTC. This translates into CASSVSTSGRARETQYF. Based on the CDR3 plus reference TRBV7-8 and TRBJ2-5, the full variable domain is GAGVSQSPRYKVAKRGQDVALRCDPISGHVSLFWYQQALGQGPEFLTYFQNEAQLDKSGLPSDRFFAERPEGSVSTLKIQRTQQEDSAVYLCASSVSTSGRARETQYFGPGTRLLVL.

This rearrangement joins TRBV2 to TRBJ2-2, with no clear D. The V end was cut by 11 bases, the J end by 5 bases, with 12 bases between. Germline lookup yields CDR1 SNHLY and CDR2 FYNNEI. The CDR3 extends over 12 amino acids. The CDR3 loop reads CAQRERTGELFF. The CDR3 region has the DNA TGTGCCCAAAGGGAAAGGACCGGGGAGCTGTTTTTT.

The gene calls are TRBV7-9 and TRBJ2-7; tentative D call: TRBD2 (5 bases). The CDR3 covers 15 residues. The germline V gene has CDR1 SEHNR and CDR2 FQNEAQ (reference sequence). The V gene lost 5 bases and the J gene lost 6 bases, with 20 bases spanning the gap. The CDR3 nucleotides read TGTGCCAGCAGCCTAGTCGGTACTAGGATGTCCGAGCAGTACTTC. Translation: CASSLVGTRMSEQYF.

This clonotype came up many times. This rearrangement joins TRBV9 to TRBJ1-2; D ambiguous. The CDR3 contains 14 residues. Trimming pared 0 bases from V and 1 base from J, leaving 7 bases between. CDR1 SGDLS and CDR2 YYNGEE come from the germline V gene. For the CDR3, the DNA is TGTGCCAGCAGCGTAGGGCAGCTTAACTATGGCTACACCTTC. Protein product: CASSVGQLNYGYTF.

Many counts were recorded for this clonotype. The rearrangement uses TRBV15 and TRBJ1-2; TRBD1 matches 9 bases. The CDR3 is 15 amino acids. J gave up 8 bases and V 3 bases, and 10 bases lay outside the gene matches. Germline V lookup: CDR1 LNHNV, CDR2 YYDKDF (reference sequence). CDR3 nucleotide sequence: TGTGCCACCAGCAGTTACAACCGGGACAGGGAGGGCTACACCTTC. Translated, it gives CATSSYNRDREGYTF.

This chain uses TRBV29-1 with TRBJ1-1, with 7 bases lining up with TRBD1. Trimming at V came to 8 bases and at J to 10 bases, leaving 10 bases not matched to a gene. The CDR3 is made up of 11 amino acids. Germline V CDR1 and CDR2: SQVTM, ANQGSEA. The CDR3 coding sequence is TGCAGCACAGGGGAGGCGGCCGGAGCTTTCTTT. Its protein is CSTGEAAGAFF.

The rearrangement links TRBV5-1 to TRBJ1-4, with D perhaps TRBD1 (6 bases). The CDR3 contains 16 residues. The V gene lost 3 bases and the J gene lost 2 bases, with 14 bases spanning the gap. In germline, CDR1 is SGHRS, CDR2 YFSETQ. CDR3 sequence (DNA): TGCGCCAGCAGCTCCATCTGGGGGGCGACTAATGAAAAACTGTTTTTT. Amino acid sequence: CASSSIWGATNEKLFF.

The chain employs TRBV4-2 and TRBJ2-5; 8 bases line up with TRBD1. CDR1 is LGHNA, CDR2 YNFKEQ, per germline. This CDR3 spans 13 amino acids. The V and J ends lost 5 bases and 5 bases, in that order; junction bases with no gene match: 4. CDR3 residues: CASSKTGDETQYF. In DNA, the CDR3 is TGTGCCAGCAGCAAGACAGGGGATGAGACCCAGTACTTC.

CDR3 amino acids: CASSYGREETQYF. CDR3 bases: TGTGCCAGCAGTTACGGGCGGGAAGAGACCCAGTACTTC. The V gene is TRBV6-5, the J gene TRBJ2-5; D is perhaps TRBD2 (5 bases). There are 13 residues in the CDR3. Between the trimmed V and J ends, which lost 2 bases and 3 bases, there was a span of 7 bases. Germline values: CDR1 MNHEY, CDR2 SVGAGI.

This clonotype was seen more than once but under ten times. This chain links TRBV10-3 with TRBJ1-6; 7 bases align to TRBD1. J was trimmed by 7 bases and V by 10 bases; bases with no gene match: 13. This CDR3 is 15 amino acids long. Germline lookup yields CDR1 ENHRY and CDR2 SYGVKD. This CDR3 reads CASSQAPGGNSPLHF. CDR3 coding DNA: TGTGCCAGCAGCCAGGCCCCAGGGGGAAATTCACCCCTCCACTTT.

The CDR3 nucleotides read TGTGCCAGCAGTTCGATAACCACAGCCTCCTACGAGCAGTACTTC. Its protein is CASSSITTASYEQYF. This chain connects TRBV2 to TRBJ2-7, with D hard to call. The CDR3 is 15 amino acids. Deletions cut 5 bases from V and 0 bases from J, with 14 bases between. From germline, CDR1 is SNHLY and CDR2 FYNNEI.